This T cell receptor beta chain was sequenced in a study of cytomegalovirus exposure and HLA in healthy donors. Broader study findings: Certain sequence variants were highly shared and formed a cluster, and this cluster was likely a sequencing artifact. One variant, a missense change in DCLRE1C, was linked in a later analysis to TCR beta V- and J-gene trimming. While the bulk of TCR sequences proved rare, some public TCRs turned up in many donors.

In regard to this clone: The antigen is unknown.

The PCR contained 60 Vbeta and 13 Jbeta primers. Repertoires were generated with immunoSEQ multiplex PCR, while TCRdb's copy carries only in-frame clones and drops some. The table has about 170,000 clones, around 80% seen once. Looked up from germline, CDR1 is GTSNPN and CDR2 is SVGIG (reference sequence). The CDR3 is made up of 14 amino acids. V lost 0 bases to trimming and J lost 0 bases, with 6 bases between them. The gene calls are TRBV30 and TRBJ1-3; D is uncertain. The origin of this receptor is a woman in her 30s in good health and CMV-seropositive. The sequenced sample consisted of PBMCs. The CDR3 nucleotides read TGTGCCTGGAGTGTCGGGATCTCTGGAAACACCATATATTTT. It specifies CAWSVGISGNTIYF.